The rows below give T cell receptor beta chains drawn from one sample of a study of blood T cell repertoires in COVID-19. Clones were read by immunoSEQ multiplex PCR, and TCRdb kept only the in-frame ones, dropping some. The sample consists of around 160,000 clones, roughly four fifths of them appearing once. Specimen: peripheral blood. The origin of the receptors is a human donor with acute or convalescent COVID-19. The donor label of this sample is uncertain. The CDR3 runs from the conserved cysteine through the conserved F or W. D genes are given only for firm matches. Size is stated for part of the rows, as once, few or many counts, or as a class when the clone is expanded.

CASSTSGAWAYGYTF | TGTGCCAGCAGCACCTCAGGGGCTTGGGCCTATGGCTACACCTTC | . | TRBJ1-2 | TRBV7-9 | .
CASSLEVTSGDRKYF | TGTGCCAGCAGCTTAGAGGTGACTAGCGGGGACAGAAAGTACTTC | . | TRBJ2-7 | TRBV7-2 | TRBD2
CASSLVLAGSTDTQYF | TGCGCCAGCAGCTTGGTGCTAGCGGGGAGCACAGATACGCAGTATTTT | once | TRBJ2-3 | TRBV5-1 | TRBD2
CASRVAPLWNQPQHF | TGCGCCAGCAGGGTGGCCCCTCTGTGGAATCAGCCCCAGCATTTT | . | TRBJ1-5 | TRBV5-1 | .
CATSRDYGTRGYGYTF | TGTGCCACCAGCAGAGATTATGGGACGAGGGGGTATGGCTACACCTTC | once | TRBJ1-2 | TRBV15 | .
CASKKAGGLQETQYF | TGTGCCAGCAAAAAAGCGGGGGGCCTCCAAGAGACCCAGTACTTC | . | TRBJ2-5 | TRBV27 | TRBD2
CASRVAESSYNSPLHF | TGTGCCAGTAGGGTGGCCGAAAGCTCCTATAATTCACCCCTCCACTTT | . | TRBJ1-6 | TRBV19 | .
CASSDRGRGDGYTF | TGTGCCAGTAGTGACAGGGGGCGCGGGGATGGCTACACCTTC | . | TRBJ1-2 | TRBV19 | TRBD1
CSATGVANEQFF | TGCAGCGCCACAGGTGTCGCCAATGAGCAGTTCTTC | . | TRBJ2-1 | TRBV29-1 | .
CASSLGTSTSDTQYF | TGTGCCAGCAGCTTAGGGACTAGCACGTCAGATACGCAGTATTTT | . | TRBJ2-3 | TRBV11-2 | TRBD2
CAWNRDMGEQYF | TGTGCCTGGAACAGGGATATGGGCGAGCAGTACTTC | . | TRBJ2-7 | TRBV30 | .
CASSLTGNTGELFF | TGTGCCAGCAGCCTTACAGGGAACACCGGGGAGCTGTTTTTT | . | TRBJ2-2 | TRBV7-9 | .
CAIRDTSVSEKLFF | TGTGCCATCAGGGACACGTCCGTCAGTGAAAAACTGTTTTTT | . | TRBJ1-4 | TRBV10-3 | .
CASSIRGLDGYTF | TGTGCCAGTAGTATAAGGGGATTGGATGGCTACACCTTC | . | TRBJ1-2 | TRBV19 | .
CASKDQGSQPQHF | TGTGCCAGTAAAGACCAGGGTTCTCAGCCCCAGCATTTT | . | TRBJ1-5 | TRBV19 | .
CASSQYSNQPQHF | TGTGCCAGCAGTCAGTATAGCAATCAGCCCCAGCATTTT | . | TRBJ1-5 | TRBV12-3/TRBV12-4 | .
CASSHQGRRDGYTF | TGCGCCAGCAGCCATCAGGGGCGCAGGGATGGCTACACCTTC | . | TRBJ1-2 | TRBV4-1 | .
CASSTGNQNEQYF | TGCGCCAGTTCGACCGGGAATCAGAACGAGCAGTACTTC | . | TRBJ2-7 | TRBV5-1 | .
CASTLAGTDFYNEQFF | TGTGCCAGCACCTTAGCCGGGACAGACTTCTACAATGAGCAGTTCTTC | . | TRBJ2-1 | TRBV5-6 | TRBD1
CARSPKGRGLSYEQYF | TGTGCCAGAAGCCCCAAGGGCAGGGGGCTTTCCTACGAGCAGTACTTC | . | TRBJ2-7 | TRBV5-3 | TRBD1
CASSPGQGGSPLHF | TGTGCCAGCAGCCCAGGACAGGGCGGTTCACCCCTCCACTTT | . | TRBJ1-6 | TRBV7-9 | TRBD1
CASSDARQGGTGELFF | TGCGCCAGCAGTGATGCCCGACAGGGTGGCACCGGGGAGCTGTTTTTT | . | TRBJ2-2 | TRBV10-1 | TRBD1